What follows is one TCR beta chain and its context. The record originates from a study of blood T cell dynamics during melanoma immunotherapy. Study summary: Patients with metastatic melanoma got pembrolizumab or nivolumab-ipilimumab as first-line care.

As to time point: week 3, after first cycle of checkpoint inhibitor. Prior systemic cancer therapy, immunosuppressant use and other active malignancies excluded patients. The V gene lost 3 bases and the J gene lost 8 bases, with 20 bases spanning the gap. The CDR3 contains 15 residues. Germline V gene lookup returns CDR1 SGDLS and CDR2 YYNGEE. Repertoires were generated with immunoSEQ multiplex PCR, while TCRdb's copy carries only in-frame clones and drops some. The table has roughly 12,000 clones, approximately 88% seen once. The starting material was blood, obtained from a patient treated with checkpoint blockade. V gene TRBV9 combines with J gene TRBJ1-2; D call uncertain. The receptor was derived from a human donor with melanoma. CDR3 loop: CASSAHPDPRVGYTF. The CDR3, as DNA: TGTGCCAGCAGCGCCCACCCAGATCCGAGGGTCGGCTACACCTTC.